These 5 T cell receptor beta chains were sequenced from one sample in a study of T cells in Graves' hyperthyroidism and ophthalmopathy. Regions amplified from RNA transcripts were the TCR beta CDR3 regions. Using the HTBI primer set, a first-round RT-PCR was run on the TCR CDR3. In TCRdb, the multiplex PCR reads were re-called with MiXCR into one record per CDR3 protein. The table includes approximately 270,000 distinct CDR3 sequences, just over 14% detected once. The sequencing input was blood. The source is a woman in her thirties or forties with Graves' hyperthyroidism that later progressed to Graves' ophthalmopathy.

There are many counts of this clonotype. The CDR3 region is CASSYGRDVETQYF. CDR3 sequence (DNA): TGTGCCAGCAGTTACGGCAGGGATGTGGAGACCCAGTACTTC. The rearrangement links TRBV6-5 to TRBJ2-5, with TRBD1 as a possible D gene (5 bases). CDR1 MNHEY and CDR2 SVGAGI come from the germline V gene. V was trimmed by 2 bases and J by 5 bases, leaving 12 bases between them. This CDR3 is 14 amino acids long.

This clonotype was picked up many times. The chain has TRBV30 and TRBJ2-7, with a tentative D call TRBD1 (5 bases). The CDR3 has 13 amino acids. V gave up 4 bases and J gave up 0 bases, with 10 bases separating them. Germline V gene lookup returns CDR1 GTSNPN and CDR2 SVGIG (reference sequence). CDR3 nucleotide sequence: TGTGCCTGGACCCCCAGGGTCTCCTACGAGCAGTACTTC. Translating it yields CAWTPRVSYEQYF.

This clonotype was detected many times. V gene TRBV13 combines with J gene TRBJ2-3, with 12 bases that match TRBD2. J was trimmed by 1 base and V by 5 bases; bases with no gene match: 16. The CDR3 is 20 amino acids. Germline CDR1 and CDR2: PRHDT and FYEKMQ (reference sequence). CDR3 protein: CASSRGLAGPQDEGTDTQYF. CDR3 nucleotides: TGTGCCAGCAGCAGAGGACTAGCGGGACCCCAAGACGAAGGCACAGATACGCAGTATTTT. Looking up the rest from reference TRBV13 and TRBJ2-3 gives the full variable domain: AAGVIQSPRHLIKEKRETATLKCYPIPRHDTVYWYQQGPGQDPQFLISFYEKMQSDKGSIPDRFSAQQFSDYHSELNMSSLELGDSALYFCASSRGLAGPQDEGTDTQYFGPGTRLTVL.

This chain connects TRBV18 to TRBJ1-5; D is possibly TRBD1 (6 bases). Trimming removed 4 bases from V and 4 bases from J, with 20 bases in between. Germline-derived CDR1 and CDR2 are KGHSH and LQKENI. The CDR3 has 17 amino acids. As DNA, the CDR3 is TGTGCCAGCTCACTTGAAGAGGGGGACCCTCTAAATCAGCCCCAGCATTTT. Protein product: CASSLEEGDPLNQPQHF. The whole variable domain, remainder taken from reference TRBV18 and TRBJ1-5, is NAGVMQNPRHLVRRRGQEARLRCSPMKGHSHVYWYRQLPEEGLKFMVYLQKENIIDESGMPKERFSAEFPKEGPSILRIQQVVRGDSAAYFCASSLEEGDPLNQPQHFGDGTRLSIL.

This clonotype was observed many times. The chain has TRBV11-2 and TRBJ2-1; 13 bases align to TRBD2. The V gene end was trimmed by 6 bases and the J gene end by 10 bases; junction bases not matched to a gene: 6. In germline, CDR1 is SGHAT, CDR2 FQNNGV. CDR3 size: 14 residues. The CDR3 bases are TGTGCCAGCAGACTAGCGGGAGGGCCGGGGGAGCAGTTCTTC. This gives the protein CASRLAGGPGEQFF.